The clone carrying this TCR beta chain was seen at least ten times. Its cognate antigen is unknown. Primers: 60 Vbeta forward and 13 Jbeta reverse. Some clones are missing from TCRdb's copy, which holds only in-frame ones; the method was immunoSEQ multiplex PCR. Here the sample spans over 150,000 clones, roughly 80% being singletons. The data derive from a study of cytomegalovirus exposure and HLA in healthy donors. The V gene lost 0 bases and the J gene lost 0 bases, with 9 bases spanning the gap. The CDR3 is made up of 15 amino acids. Germline-derived CDR1 and CDR2 are SGHAT and FQNNGV. Study-level results: The dataset shows that most TCR sequences were rare, while some public TCRs occurred in many donors. Versus the roughly 700-donor mean, an Asian-associated ancestry cluster reportedly showed fewer N-insertions in a later analysis.

The sequencing sample was made of PBMCs. This chain connects TRBV11-2 to TRBJ2-7; no definite D call. The sequence was collected from a woman aged 25 to 45 in good health and CMV-seropositive. The chain's CDR3 is CASSLEAGLSYEQYF. The CDR3 DNA reads as TGTGCCAGCAGCTTAGAGGCAGGTCTCTCCTACGAGCAGTACTTC. Supplemented by reference TRBV11-2 and TRBJ2-7, the full variable domain reads EAGVAQSPRYKIIEKRQSVAFWCNPISGHATLYWYQQILGQGPKLLIQFQNNGVVDDSQLPKDRFSAERLKGVDSTLKIQPAKLEDSAVYLCASSLEAGLSYEQYFGPGTRLTVT.